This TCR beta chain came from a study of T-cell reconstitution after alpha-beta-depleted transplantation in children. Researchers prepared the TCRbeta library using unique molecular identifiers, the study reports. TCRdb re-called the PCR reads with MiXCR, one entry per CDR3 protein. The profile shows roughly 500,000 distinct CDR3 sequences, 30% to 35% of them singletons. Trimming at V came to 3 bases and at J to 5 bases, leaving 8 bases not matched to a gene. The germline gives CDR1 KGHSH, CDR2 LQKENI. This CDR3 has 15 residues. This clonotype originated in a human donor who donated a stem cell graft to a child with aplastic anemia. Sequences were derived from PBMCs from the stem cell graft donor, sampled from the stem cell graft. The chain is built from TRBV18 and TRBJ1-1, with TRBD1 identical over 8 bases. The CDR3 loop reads CASSPDKTGVTEAFF. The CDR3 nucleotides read TGTGCCAGCTCACCCGATAAGACAGGGGTGACTGAAGCTTTCTTT.